Sequencing of this T cell receptor beta chain was carried out in a study of blood T cell repertoires in COVID-19 (dated by TCRdb to 2018 to 2020). Some background on the complete study: Collaborator samples came from the United States, Italy and Spain and covered acute and convalescent phases of COVID-19. The prospective study material was composed of cDNA or gDNA derived from T cells, B-cell-depleted T cells, or PBMCs. Subjects who had been exposed to COVID-19, were actively infected with it, or had recovered from it provided the deeply sampled blood TCRbeta repertoires that made up the dataset. A freely available public database, intended as a resource for researchers studying the immune response to SARS-CoV-2, is where the repertoires were released. Samples were obtained from the ongoing ImmuneRACE study (first 160 participants) and from 1,254 subjects provided by 6 global collaborators. Sample metadata almost always included a de-identified subject ID, COVID-19 status, age in years and sex. Where available, HLA class I and class II types were taken from metadata supplied by the sample provider and were not determined by assay-based typing.

One collaborating source in Seattle enrolled patients during active infection and followed them longitudinally through the course of disease. Whole blood was collected in K2EDTA tubes by collaborating institutions according to the institutions' own protocols. For TCRbeta analysis, collaborators shipped samples as frozen whole blood, isolated PBMCs, or DNA extracted from either of those sample types. According to the germline V gene (reference sequence), CDR1 reads LNHDA and CDR2 reads SQIVND. V is cut by 5 bases and J by 2 bases, and the space between the germline ends is 11 bases. The CDR3 starts with the cysteine, ends with the phenylalanine, and has 14 residues. Only the CDR3 portion is preserved as DNA: 42 bases, with reading frame beginning at the first base. Points the paper makes about the study in general: The quantity of clinical and demographic metadata differed by source and by participant and was supplied without curation.

Details on this clone: Its antigen target is currently unknown. No base quality values were provided; no much bigger clone lies one nucleotide off.

TCRbeta CDR3 regions were amplified from genomic DNA using the immunoSEQ Assay, a bias-controlled multiplex PCR. The published analysis was carried out like this. Nucleated cell counts per sample were estimated from amplification of reference gene primers within the assay. Sequence reads were collapsed and filtered to measure the absolute abundance of every unique TCRbeta CDR3 rearrangement. Productive Simpson clonality was computed per sample as the square root of Simpson's diversity index over productive rearrangements. TCRdb holds this immuneACCESS table with in-frame rearrangements only. Some clones are missing; in checked studies, unresolved V genes explain under half, and the rest has no known cause. Clonal size and the V and J genes are those of that table, whereas D and trimming came from the DNA. In this sample the table shows some 180,000 clones, roughly 76% of which occur a single time. The top ten constitute 12% of the sample.

Material: peripheral blood. The V and J genes are TRBV19 and TRBJ2-3; the D gene identity is not certain. This clonotype was obtained from a woman older than 75 with COVID-19, enrolled during active disease. The CDR3: CASSLNQLTDTQYF. The sequence in DNA is TGTGCCAGTAGTTTGAACCAACTCACAGATACGCAGTATTTT.